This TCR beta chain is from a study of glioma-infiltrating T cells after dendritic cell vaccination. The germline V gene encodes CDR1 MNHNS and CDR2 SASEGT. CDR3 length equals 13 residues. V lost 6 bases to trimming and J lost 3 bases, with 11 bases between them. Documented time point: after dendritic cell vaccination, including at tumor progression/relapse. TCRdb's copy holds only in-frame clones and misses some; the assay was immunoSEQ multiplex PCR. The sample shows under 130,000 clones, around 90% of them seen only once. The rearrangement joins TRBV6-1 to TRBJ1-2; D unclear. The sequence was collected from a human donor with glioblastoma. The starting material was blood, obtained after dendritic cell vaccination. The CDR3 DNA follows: TGTGCCAGCAGCCCTGACCGGGACTATGGCTACACCTTC. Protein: CASSPDRDYGYTF.